This note documents a single T cell receptor beta chain sequence. The antigen this receptor binds is unknown. No much larger clone exists at a distance of one base, and base qualities are not known. In total, 600 or so healthy bone marrow donors made up the cohort. At the time of sampling, all cohort members were nominally healthy, though unrecorded immune exposures were likely present. The donor was CMV seronegative and was included in the group of 352 seronegative cohort members. A peripheral blood sample was collected from each donor, and TCR beta sequencing was performed on peripheral blood mononuclear cells. Genomic DNA extraction from the blood cell samples was performed with the Qiagen DNeasy Blood Extraction Kit. The data were obtained in a study of cytomegalovirus exposure and HLA in healthy donors (dated by TCRdb to 2015 to 2018). In terms of the full investigation: An earlier analysis of several hundred of the donors reported roughly 270 Gb of sequence data and around 110 million unique TCR beta sequences from approximately 180 million T cells. The number of donors typed differed by locus, with about 620-630 for A, B, C, DRB1 and DQB1, over 500 for DQA1, over 600 for DPA1, and over 400 for DPB1. To decide whether each TCR beta V gene segment behaved as functional or pseudogenic, an earlier analysis of approximately 590 of the donors relied on high-throughput TCR beta sequencing. The study was designed to test whether signatures of past pathogen exposure could be identified by cataloging public T cell receptors. On average, about 240,000 unique TCR beta nucleotide sequences were sequenced per donor among 398 genotyped donors of the cohort, with roughly 20% of those sequences being non-productive. Along with the approximately 650-subject first cohort, a separate validation cohort of over a hundred different subjects was used. The later analysis used no new phenotypic data to find candidate immune exposures, relying instead on TCR beta sequences and their occurrence across donors. Class I and class II HLA loci were covered by the typing at four-digit resolution. In a later genetic analysis, genome-wide SNP genotypes for about 55% of the roughly 700 donors were used, and that subset was treated as a discovery cohort. All discovery cohort repertoires had been generated using a single sequencing platform. An early release that covered more than 550 HLA-typed donors contained around 300 gigabases of sequencing data and 80 million or so unique TCR sequences. Among the roughly 390 genotyped donors, around 81% belonged to the genetic ancestry cluster associated with self-reported Caucasian donors. To study patterns of TCR occurrence, a later analysis re-analyzed previously published TCR beta repertoires from hundreds of donors and added high-resolution HLA genotyping. To predict cytomegalovirus infection status, the study brought together high-throughput TCR immunosequencing, statistical association of individual TCRs with disease status, and machine learning. Donor age, sex, ethnicity and CMV serostatus were compiled together with the repertoire data. The study profiled the T cell repertoires of fewer than 850 subjects by immunosequencing and related them to cytomegalovirus serostatus. A handful of DR-DQ haplotypes were treated as single units for association and clustering because of strong linkage in the cohort. Overall study outcomes, separate from this receptor: A few of the identified cytomegalovirus-associated TCR beta chains were confirmed in vitro to be specific for cytomegalovirus antigens. At a false discovery rate of 0.05, a later analysis linked some 18,000 TCR beta sequences to specific HLA alleles. Because HLA typing was missing for some donors at each locus, association tests included only the typed subset. A further reported finding was that TCR beta sequences accurately predicted the HLA-A and HLA-B alleles for most subjects in the first cohort. The earlier analysis of nearly 600 of the donors excluded roughly 16 rarely observed V segments, including chromosome 9 orphons, because counts were too low. When HLA alleles, especially DR and DQ, strongly co-occurred, TCR associations were difficult to assign to individual alleles. A total of 150 to 200 TCR beta chains were listed by the study as associated with cytomegalovirus. Linkage disequilibrium might explain the correlated functional status among segregating V segments, but an unknown experimental factor could not be ruled out. While some public TCRs were present in many individuals, most TCR sequences turned up only very rarely across donors. An earlier analysis of around 540 of the donors showed that most TCR beta V segments appeared in productive rearrangements either about 87% or about 30% of the time, which broadly matched IMGT annotations. It was suggested by the authors that the approach could potentially be generalized to other disease states and immunological phenotypes. V-gene and J-gene trimming of TCR beta chains was associated with a missense DCLRE1C variant in a later genetic analysis, and the association was replicated in an independent cohort. In a later analysis, most CMV-associated TCR beta chains were found to appear HLA-restricted, with HLA associations seemingly driven largely by CMV exposure. A cluster of highly shared sequence variants was judged likely to be a technical artifact of the sequencing pipeline. According to a later analysis, TCR association rates differed among HLA loci, with DRB1 alleles showing the most associated TCRs and HLA-C alleles showing the fewest. According to a later analysis, parvovirus B19, influenza, CMV and Epstein-Barr virus appeared linked to several top co-occurrence clusters. The cohort was sequenced for TCR beta chains only, and without alpha or paired-chain data the features that could be detected were limited. The presence/absence analyses assumed that sequencing depth was roughly uniform across donors, and that assumption may not be true. A later genetic analysis reported fewer N-insertions in productive TCRs among donors in an Asian-associated ancestry cluster than the roughly 700-donor mean. The only immune exposure information available for the cohort was CMV serostatus. A later analysis found that HLA-associated TCR beta chains were more clonally expanded and had lower generation probabilities than equally common non-associated chains. Because the 87-base-pair reads could not distinguish some IMGT-functional V segments, including TRBV6-2 and TRBV6-3, those segments were excluded. The classifier was reported to diagnose cytomegalovirus status with high specificity and sensitivity in both the original and validation cohorts.

The protocol used for the library was the immunoSEQ multiplex PCR assay. For the multiplex PCR, a mixture combining 60 forward primers for TCR Vbeta segments and 13 reverse primers for TCR Jbeta segments was used. Amplification of the CDR3 region of rearranged TCR beta genes was performed with a multiplex PCR assay on genomic DNA. The Illumina HiSeq System was used to sequence the amplified TCR beta libraries as 87-base-pair reads. From the authors' description of their analysis: Across the 670 or so repertoires, a later analysis counted 75 million to 90 million unique TCR beta chains, around 11 million of which were shared by at least two donors. Raw reads were error-corrected and collapsed into unique sequences by a nearest-neighbor algorithm in which closely related sequences were merged to remove PCR and sequencing errors. CDR3 sequences were aligned to IMGT reference sequences to assign V, D and J gene segments. For a sequence to be retained, at least a six-nucleotide match to both a V gene segment and a J gene segment was required. A rearrangement was called productive if the CDR3 had no stop codons and remained in frame with V and J, and every other rearrangement was called non-productive. CDR3 was defined according to IMGT convention as the region running from the second conserved V-encoded cysteine to the conserved J-encoded phenylalanine. In an earlier analysis of around 640 of the donors, sequences lacking an unambiguous match to a single V gene segment were excluded. An earlier analysis of several hundred of the donors called V segments functional above 56.7% productive rearrangements and segregating when the between-donor standard deviation exceeded 5%. To diagnose cytomegalovirus status from the catalog of TCR beta chain sequences, a statistical classification framework was built. In a later analysis, TCR nucleotide sequences were compared against IMGT/GENE-DB human TR gene sequences so that V and J genes could be assigned. The TCRdist pipeline was used in a later analysis to assign CDR3 sequences and most-parsimonious VDJ recombination scenarios. In a later analysis, each TCR beta chain was defined by its CDR3 amino acid sequence together with its V-gene family, and reads lacking a unique V-gene family were excluded. In a later analysis, several hundred highly shared, low-generation-probability nucleotide sequences were removed to address suspected cross-contamination and a sequencing artifact. A later analysis calculated a clonal expansion index for each public chain from normalized within-repertoire ranks of inferred template counts. In a later analysis, generation probabilities were computed with a VDJ recombination model fitted to out-of-frame rearrangements, and the resulting probabilities were checked against IGoR. A later analysis scored TCR-TCR, TCR-HLA and TCR-CMV co-occurrence with hypergeometric tests, applying a repertoire-size bias correction to TCR pairs. In a later analysis, false discovery rates were estimated by permuting HLA or CMV assignments 20 times. In a later analysis, co-occurring TCRs were grouped using DBSCAN, and TCRdist sequence similarity was added for clustering within HLA-allele-positive subsets. Repertoires with fewer than 30,000 or more than 120,000 public chains, plus five repertoires with anomalous nucleotide sharing, were excluded from co-occurrence clustering. TCRdb limited this immuneACCESS table to in-frame rearrangements with V and J called. A share of clones is missing; checked studies link under half to unresolved V genes, and the rest is unexplained. V, J and clone size reflect that table, while D and trimming were determined from the DNA. Across this sample there are 95,000 to 150,000 clones, with roughly 80% seen only once. 2% to 2.5% of the sample is held by the ten biggest clonotypes.

Trimmed from V: 9 bases; trimmed from J: 8 bases; junction bases lacking a gene match: 9. Per the germline V gene (reference sequence), LNHDA is the CDR1 and SQIVND is the CDR2. CDR3 length: 12 amino acids, cysteine to phenylalanine. Only the CDR3 DNA is retained, 36 bases long and in frame from the first base. The sequence was obtained from a man between 25 and 39 years old in good health and CMV-seronegative. The chain employs TRBV19 and TRBJ1-2; 7 junctional bases match TRBD1. Input material: PBMCs. CDR3 reads: CASSDRAHGYTF. In nucleotides, the sequence is TGTGCCAGCTCAGACAGGGCGCACGGCTACACCTTC.